Described below is a single T cell receptor beta chain sequence and its context. These data originate in a study of tumor-infiltrating lymphocytes in primary liver carcinoma. Whole-study context: Each of the growths was stage T1-T3 N0M0, extending about 4.2 to 11 cm across.

Extraction of RNA together with DNA used 20-30 mg of unsorted bulk tissue. CDR1 and CDR2 from the germline V gene are DFQATT and SNEGSKA (reference sequence). The CDR3 is 13 amino acids. V was cut by 8 bases and J by 3 bases, with 13 bases left in between. Using a constant-region primer together with ProtoScript II reverse transcriptase, TCR beta cDNA was made from about 490 ng of total RNA. What produced the TCR beta libraries was three nested multiplex PCR rounds using slightly modified ARM-PCR. In the first two PCR rounds, TRBV1-TRBV30 forward primers were paired with a C-beta reverse primer, and each round lasted roughly 9 cycles. TCRdb passed the multiplex PCR reads through MiXCR, listing each CDR3 protein once. The table includes approximately 64,000 distinct CDR3 sequences, about 71% detected once.

This TCR came from a man aged 40-50 years with primary liver carcinoma and hepatitis B virus infection. Input material: liver tumor tissue from sampling region 4. As for subset: tumor region T4, right-lateral pole. The chain has TRBV20-1 and TRBJ2-2; D may be TRBD2 (5 bases). In nucleotides, the CDR3 is TGCAGTTCCAATCGGGGAGACACCGGGGAGCTGTTTTTT. Translating it yields CSSNRGDTGELFF.